These 27 T cell receptor beta chains were all obtained from the same sample, sequenced in a study of cytomegalovirus exposure and HLA in healthy donors. Measured with immunoSEQ multiplex PCR; TCRdb has only the in-frame clones, and not every one. The profile shows 140,000 or so clones, roughly nine tenths of them singletons. The sequencing input was PBMCs. These receptors all come from a man between 18 and 29 years old in good health and CMV-seronegative.

This rearrangement joins TRBV7-9 to TRBJ1-5; D gene uncertain. CDR3 length: 12 amino acids. Between the trimmed V and J ends, which lost 4 bases and 2 bases, there was a span of 3 bases. CDR1 is SEHNR and CDR2 is FQNEAQ in the germline V gene (reference sequence). CDR3 in amino acids: CASSSGNQPQHF. The DNA for the CDR3 is TGTGCCAGCAGCTCAGGCAATCAGCCCCAGCATTTT.

The genes are TRBV20-1 and TRBJ2-5; 7 bases are a match to TRBD1. This CDR3 spans 10 amino acids. Trimming removed 6 bases from V and 14 bases from J; junction bases left unmatched: 9. Germline V gene lookup returns CDR1 DFQATT and CDR2 SNEGSKA (reference sequence). The CDR3 bases are TGCAGTGCACATATCCGGGACAGATACTTC. Protein sequence: CSAHIRDRYF.

This clone was seen just once. The V gene is TRBV5-1, the J gene TRBJ2-7; D may be TRBD1 (6 bases). The CDR3 is 14 amino acids. Germline CDR1 reads SGHRS; CDR2 reads YFSETQ. V dropped 5 bases and J dropped 0 bases, with 12 bases sitting between them. The CDR3 DNA follows: TGCGCCAGCAGGGCCCAGACAGGCTCCTACGAGCAGTACTTC. It is translated as CASRAQTGSYEQYF. The full variable domain, in which reference TRBV5-1 and TRBJ2-7 provide the parts outside the CDR3, is KAGVTQTPRYLIKTRGQQVTLSCSPISGHRSVSWYQQTPGQGLQFLFEYFSETQRNKGNFPGRFSGRQFSNSRSEMNVSTLELGDSALYLCASRAQTGSYEQYFGPGTRLTVT.

The chain combines TRBV7-9 with TRBJ1-2; D not certain. The V end was cut by 1 base, the J end by 6 bases, with 6 bases between. The length of the CDR3 is 12 residues. Germline CDR1 is SEHNR and CDR2 is FQNEAQ (reference sequence). The CDR3 sequence: CASSLGVHGYTF. CDR3 DNA: TGTGCCAGCAGCTTAGGAGTTCATGGCTACACCTTC.

The chain recombines TRBV30 with TRBJ1-2; 8 bases map to TRBD1. Germline V gene lookup returns CDR1 GTSNPN and CDR2 SVGIG (reference sequence). The CDR3 is 15 amino acids. V lost 3 bases and J lost 6; bases outside the gene matches: 12. The CDR3 reads CAWRPAPGGENGYTF. DNA of the CDR3: TGTGCCTGGAGACCGGCCCCAGGGGGCGAGAATGGCTACACCTTC.

The chain employs TRBV5-1 and TRBJ2-3; TRBD2 aligns across 8 bases. V gave up 4 bases and J gave up 3 bases; unmatched junction bases: 10. Germline V lookup: CDR1 SGHRS, CDR2 YFSETQ. This CDR3 region has 16 residues. The CDR3 reads CASSRSGREGTDTQYF. DNA for the CDR3: TGCGCCAGCAGCCGAAGCGGGAGAGAGGGGACAGATACGCAGTATTTT.

The V and J genes are TRBV5-6 and TRBJ2-5, with D tentatively TRBD1 (5 bases). The V gene lost 2 bases and the J gene lost 2 bases, with 10 bases spanning the gap. Germline V gene lookup returns CDR1 SGHDT and CDR2 YYEEEE. The CDR3 loop spans 14 amino acids. Here the CDR3 reads CASSFRRAQETQYF. In DNA, the CDR3 is TGTGCCAGCAGCTTTCGCAGGGCGCAAGAGACCCAGTACTTC.

The genes are TRBV5-1 and TRBJ2-2, with 7 positions matching TRBD1. CDR1 is SGHRS, CDR2 YFSETQ, per germline. The CDR3 is 15 amino acids. V was pared by 4 bases and J by 5 bases, with 8 bases of the junction left unmatched. CDR3 protein: CASSLDRSTTGELFF. CDR3 DNA sequence: TGCGCCAGCAGCCTGGACAGGTCTACAACCGGGGAGCTGTTTTTT.

The chain is built from TRBV5-6 and TRBJ1-3, with 10 nucleotides matching TRBD1. The trim removed 4 bases at V and 2 bases at J, leaving 6 bases unmatched. The CDR3 length is 16 residues. Germline V lookup: CDR1 SGHDT, CDR2 YYEEEE. The CDR3 here is CASSLGGTGAGNTIYF. In DNA, the CDR3 is TGTGCCAGCAGCCTTGGTGGGACAGGGGCTGGAAACACCATATATTTT.

This rearrangement joins TRBV2 to TRBJ2-7; 10 bases match TRBD1. Trimming took 4 bases from V and 6 from J; bases not matched to a gene: 12. The CDR3 extends over 16 amino acids. The germline V gene has CDR1 SNHLY and CDR2 FYNNEI. This CDR3 reads CASSVGPGQGFFEQYF. For the CDR3, the DNA is TGTGCCAGCAGTGTAGGTCCGGGACAGGGGTTTTTCGAGCAGTACTTC.

The chain uses TRBV30 and TRBJ2-1, with 8 bases fitting TRBD1. The CDR3 has 15 amino acids. Looked up from germline, CDR1 is GTSNPN and CDR2 is SVGIG (reference sequence). J lost 2 bases, V lost 3 bases, and 6 bases had no gene match. This chain's CDR3 is CAWRTGAFPYNEQFF. The CDR3 nucleotides are TGTGCCTGGAGGACAGGGGCATTTCCCTACAATGAGCAGTTCTTC.

The chain carries TRBV9 and TRBJ2-7; 7 nucleotides line up with TRBD1. The CDR3 is made up of 14 amino acids. CDR1 and CDR2 from the germline V gene are SGDLS and YYNGEE. The V segment lost 3 bases and the J segment 1 base; nucleotides outside the gene matches: 4. CDR3 loop: CASSGRDRSYEQYF. For the CDR3, the DNA is TGTGCCAGCAGCGGCCGGGACAGATCCTACGAGCAGTACTTC.

The genes are TRBV19 and TRBJ1-1; 7 bases align to TRBD1. The CDR3 has 16 amino acids. Germline V gene sequence: CDR1 LNHDA, CDR2 SQIVND (reference sequence). V gave up 5 bases and J gave up 0 bases; unmatched junction bases: 9. CDR3 loop: CASSATGPWMNTEAFF. The CDR3, as DNA: TGTGCCAGTAGTGCGACAGGGCCCTGGATGAACACTGAAGCTTTCTTT.

This chain uses TRBV5-6 with TRBJ2-7; 7 bases are a match to TRBD1. V lost 0 bases to trimming and J lost 3 bases; unmatched junction nucleotides: 6. Looked up from germline, CDR1 is SGHDT and CDR2 is YYEEEE. The CDR3 totals 15 residues. CDR3 sequence (DNA): TGTGCCAGCAGCTTGGGGGGTACAGGGGTCTACGAGCAGTACGTC. As protein: CASSLGGTGVYEQYV.

The chain couples TRBV5-8 to TRBJ2-7, with D possibly TRBD1 on 5 matching bases. The V gene's germline CDR1 is SGHTS and CDR2 YDEGEE. The CDR3 is made up of 14 amino acids. V was trimmed by 5 bases and J by 3 bases, leaving 15 bases between them. The CDR3 DNA reads TGTGCCAGCAGTCCAGGGCCAGGCGTCTACGAGCAGTACGTC. This codes for CASSPGPGVYEQYV.

The chain uses TRBV10-3 and TRBJ2-1; weak D call: TRBD2 (6 bases). The germline CDR1 and CDR2 sequences are ENHRY and SYGVKD. This CDR3 region has 15 residues. The ends were cut back, 0 bases at V and 7 bases at J, with 13 bases in the middle. CDR3 sequence reads: CAISESGTGKNEQFF. Here the CDR3 DNA reads TGTGCCATCAGTGAGTCTGGGACTGGGAAGAATGAGCAGTTCTTC.

The rearrangement uses TRBV29-1 and TRBJ2-1; 9 bases align to TRBD2. The length of the CDR3 is 15 residues. The germline V gene has CDR1 SQVTM and CDR2 ANQGSEA. V shed 5 bases, J shed 5 bases, and the junction held 10 bases outside the gene matches. CDR3 DNA: TGCAGCGTTAATTTAGCGGGAGTGGGTCACAATGAGCAGTTCTTC. This translates into CSVNLAGVGHNEQFF.

This clone has a single count. The chain carries TRBV2 and TRBJ1-3; D possibly corresponds to TRBD1 (5 bases). From germline, CDR1 is SNHLY and CDR2 FYNNEI. CDR3 length: 13 residues. V lost 7 bases, J lost 0 bases, and 7 bases lay in between. DNA for the CDR3: TGTGCCAGCAAAACAGGCTCTGGAAACACCATATATTTT. Encoded protein: CASKTGSGNTIYF.

V gene TRBV10-3 combines with J gene TRBJ2-3; 8 bases agree with TRBD2. CDR3 length equals 14 residues. Germline CDR1 ENHRY, CDR2 SYGVKD. Trimming took 10 bases from V and 1 from J; bases not matched to a gene: 7. CDR3 nucleotides: TGTGCCACCTGGACTAGCACAGGCACAGATACGCAGTATTTT. It translates to CATWTSTGTDTQYF.

The chain carries TRBV2 and TRBJ2-3, with 9 bases aligning to TRBD1. V lost 6 bases to trimming and J lost 5 bases; unmatched junction nucleotides: 6. The germline CDR1 and CDR2 sequences are SNHLY and FYNNEI. The CDR3 is 14 amino acids. In DNA form, the CDR3 reads TGTGCCAGCAGCCGGGACAGGGTAAAAGATACGCAGTATTTT. This codes for CASSRDRVKDTQYF. The variable domain in full, with the rest retrieved from reference TRBV2 and TRBJ2-3, is EPEVTQTPSHQVTQMGQEVILRCVPISNHLYFYWYRQILGQKVEFLVSFYNNEISEKSEIFDDQFSVERPDGSNFTLKIRSTKLEDSAMYFCASSRDRVKDTQYFGPGTRLTVL.

V is TRBV10-2 and J is TRBJ1-6; 10 bases agree with TRBD1. V dropped 7 bases and J dropped 8; count of bases not matched to a gene: 11. Germline V gene lookup returns CDR1 WSHSY and CDR2 SAAADI. The CDR3 has 16 residues. The CDR3 loop is CASTRRGDRGHSPLHF. The CDR3 DNA is TGCGCCAGCACCAGAAGAGGAGACAGGGGGCATTCACCCCTCCACTTT.

This clone was counted only a few times. V is TRBV11-2 and J is TRBJ1-1, with D possibly matching TRBD1 (6 bases). The CDR3 spans 15 residues. V dropped 8 bases and J dropped 4 bases, with 20 bases sitting between them. The germline gives CDR1 SGHAT, CDR2 FQNNGV. Here the CDR3 DNA reads TGTGCCAGCCAGGGGACGAGATACCCAGGCACTGAAGCTTTCTTT. Translating gives CASQGTRYPGTEAFF.

This clone appeared a single time. This chain links TRBV5-4 with TRBJ2-1; D gene unclear. CDR1 and CDR2 (germline): SGHNT, YYREEE (reference sequence). CDR3 length: 14 amino acids. With 4 bases removed from V and 6 bases from J, the gap between germline ends came to 14 bases. The CDR3 DNA sequence: TGTGCCAGCAGCCTCCCCTCGAGACTCAATGAGCAGTTCTTC. It encodes CASSLPSRLNEQFF.

The rearrangement links TRBV13 to TRBJ1-2; TRBD1 agrees at 8 bases. Germline CDR1 is PRHDT and CDR2 is FYEKMQ (reference sequence). The CDR3 loop spans 14 amino acids. Trimming cost V 5 bases and J 2 bases; bases outside gene matches: 4. This chain's CDR3 is CASSRTGGNYGYTF. CDR3 in DNA: TGTGCCAGCAGCAGAACAGGGGGGAACTATGGCTACACCTTC.

The chain recombines TRBV5-4 with TRBJ1-3; no clear D. The V end lost 4 bases, the J end lost 0 bases, and 11 bases lay between the germline ends. The germline V gene has CDR1 SGHNT and CDR2 YYREEE (reference sequence). This CDR3 spans 15 amino acids. CDR3 sequence (DNA): TGTGCCAGCAGCGCCGGGATCTACTCTGGAAACACCATATATTTT. This encodes CASSAGIYSGNTIYF.

The rearrangement links TRBV6-6 to TRBJ2-7; no reliable D call. The CDR3 is 14 amino acids. V was trimmed by 5 bases and J by 2 bases, leaving 13 bases between them. Germline V CDR1 and CDR2: MNHNY, SVGAGI (reference sequence). The CDR3, as DNA: TGTGCCAGCAGTCAGAACAAACCACCCTACGAGCAGTACTTC. It codes for CASSQNKPPYEQYF.

This chain links TRBV30 with TRBJ1-1; unclear D gene. V dropped 2 bases and J dropped 4 bases, with 23 bases sitting between them. CDR3 length equals 17 residues. The germline V gene encodes CDR1 GTSNPN and CDR2 SVGIG (reference sequence). DNA of the CDR3: TGTGCCTGGAGTCCCCTGGTTGGAGCCCGGGGTGGCACTGAAGCTTTCTTT. Its translation is CAWSPLVGARGGTEAFF.